This record looks at one T cell receptor beta chain sequence and its context. This clone's antigen is unknown. The input lacks base qualities; no much larger clone sits a single base away. Using the deep immunoSEQ assay, TCR CDR3 regions were amplified from genomic DNA by multiplex PCR. Genomic DNA extracted from each cell subset was distributed evenly over all wells of several immunoSEQ 96-well plates, and each plate served as one replicate. For unsorted PBMC, 250 to 350 ng genomic DNA, equal to 32,000 or so T cell genomes, was loaded into each replicate PCR. Unsorted PBMC genomic DNA was sequenced across ten immunoSEQ deep assay plates. Purified libraries were quantified with a Qubit 3.0 fluorometer, sized on a Bioanalyzer 2100, and re-quantified with the KAPA Library Quantification kit. Each immunoSEQ 96-well plate was sequenced on its own single-read 150-cycle Illumina NextSeq 550 flow cell. Per the authors' processing: Because the immunoSEQ output held only junctional sequences and lacked quality scores, the filtering could not match the filtering applied to full-length reads. To assign V/J genes and CDR3, sequences were annotated against IMGT germline references using PyIR, a Python wrapper for IgBLAST v1.9. Any read was removed if the V/J assignment was weak (E-value above 1e-6), the CDR3 was missing, or the read contained stop codons, out-of-frame junctions, or ambiguous translated residues. V3J clonotypes were defined as sequences sharing the same inferred V gene, J gene, and CDR3 amino acid sequence. Percentage overlap between repertoires was calculated by dividing the number of shared unique clonotypes by the size of the smaller repertoire. Repertoire richness was assessed with RTK rarefaction, the Chao1 estimator, and Recon v2.1 estimates of unobserved clonotypes. Imported from immuneACCESS, the table was reduced by TCRdb to in-frame sequences with V and J called. These copies leave out some clones; in studies compared against another copy, an unresolved V gene accounts for under half, and the cause of the remainder is not known. V and J calls and clone size are copied from that table; D and trimming were computed from the DNA. This sample is represented by 450,000 to 650,000 clones; roughly four fifths of them were singletons. 12% of the sample rests with the top ten.

This sample is drawn from a study of shared clonotypes between healthy human individuals (TCRdb year 2020). Concerning the study at large: The cohort included a few men and two women between 18 and 49 years of age. Blood TCR repertoires of a handful of healthy adults were deeply sequenced to estimate repertoire size and the extent of clonotype sharing between individuals. Libraries were prepared and TCR repertoires were sequenced by different laboratories using diverse techniques, in order to increase sequencing depth and limit assay-specific biases. Per donor, leukapheresis produced somewhere between about 0.94 and 9 billion PBMCs. Beyond this particular receptor, the publication reports: Based on pairwise subsampling, the degree of clonotype sharing among donors was expected to be affected by sequencing depth. Sampling was limited to blood, and TCR repertoires in tissue likely differ from TCR repertoires in blood. The small number of donors limited the genetic and exposure-history diversity represented.

Healthy HIV-negative adults with no recently reported acute infections or vaccinations were included as donors. Every donor was a Caucasian adult living in Nashville, Tennessee, USA. For unsorted samples, about 87 million PBMCs were counted, and genomic DNA was extracted using the QIAamp DNA Blood Mini kit. Blood was collected by leukapheresis, and PBMCs were isolated by Ficoll-Histopaque density gradient centrifugation and then cryopreserved in liquid nitrogen vapor phase. Material for sequencing was PBMCs. The TCR comes from a woman aged 40 to 50 in good health. Some clones in this sample may be carry-over from other donors' samples.

The CDR3 sequence is CSVDRPEAGFNEQFF. The DNA reads TGCAGCGTTGACCGGCCCGAGGCGGGGTTCAATGAGCAGTTCTTC. The V and J genes are TRBV29-1 and TRBJ2-1; tentative D gene TRBD2, with 6 bases matching. V is reduced by 3 bases and J by 6 bases, leaving a spacing of 18 bases between them. The cysteine opens and the phenylalanine closes a CDR3 of 15 amino acids. Left in the record is the CDR3 DNA by itself, 45 bases read in frame from the first base. Via the germline V gene, CDR1 is SQVTM and CDR2 ANQGSEA.